The clone carrying this TCR beta chain was detected many times. These data originate in a study of T cells in Graves' hyperthyroidism and ophthalmopathy. This CDR3 has 14 residues. Germline V gene sequence: CDR1 DFQATT, CDR2 SNEGSKA (reference sequence). Authors of the study amplified TCR beta CDR3 regions from RNA transcripts. First-round RT-PCR with HTBI primers amplified the TCR CDR3 region. In TCRdb, the multiplex PCR reads were re-called with MiXCR into one record per CDR3 protein. The sample has roughly 400,000 distinct CDR3 sequences, over 11% seen once. Uncontrolled infections, other autoimmune diseases, pregnancy or lactation led to exclusion of patients. Diagnoses rested on clinical symptoms, serum thyroxine and TRAb, thyroid ultrasound and orbital computed tomography. PBMCs were derived from roughly 9.6 ml fresh peripheral blood.

The rearrangement uses TRBV20-1 and TRBJ2-2; 7 nucleotides agree with TRBD2. Sequenced sample: blood. The TCR originated in a man aged 50-60 years with Graves' ophthalmopathy. The CDR3 coding sequence is TGCAGCGCCGGTCTGGCGGGAGCGACCGGGGAGCTGTTTTTT. Protein product: CSAGLAGATGELFF.